The 14 T cell receptor beta chains given below trace back to one sample, sequenced in a study of human versus mouse CDR3 diversity and MHC coevolution. TCRdb keeps only in-frame clones here, not all; method: immunoSEQ multiplex PCR. Of about 81,000 clones in the sample, 85% to 95% were seen once. The sequencing sample was made of naive CD4+ T cells from blood. Subset described: CD45RO-negative CD62L-positive naive CD4 T cells. Every receptor here comes from a person aged 30-69 years in good health.

Only one count was recorded for this clone. The chain couples TRBV20-1 to TRBJ2-7; 8 bases align to TRBD1. The CDR3 has 11 residues. The germline gives CDR1 DFQATT, CDR2 SNEGSKA (reference sequence). CDR3 loop: CSADRGYEQYF. For the CDR3, the DNA is TGCAGCGCAGACAGGGGCTACGAGCAGTACTTC.

This clone was found a few times. CDR3 in DNA: TGTGCCAGCAGTCCCCCTGGGCAGGGGTCCTCCTACGAGCAGTACTTC. The encoded protein is CASSPPGQGSSYEQYF. The chain is built from TRBV28 and TRBJ2-7; D is perhaps TRBD1 (6 bases). CDR1 and CDR2 (germline): MDHEN, SYDVKM. V was clipped by 5 bases and J by 0 bases, with 17 bases between them. This CDR3 is 16 amino acids long.

The chain couples TRBV6-1 to TRBJ1-5; no clear D gene. V shed 4 bases and J shed 2 bases, with 12 bases lying between them. The CDR3 spans 15 residues. From germline, CDR1 is MNHNS and CDR2 SASEGT. CDR3: CASSGPTKGNQPQHF. The CDR3 DNA follows: TGTGCCAGCAGTGGGCCGACAAAGGGCAATCAGCCCCAGCATTTT.

The chain recombines TRBV13 with TRBJ2-7; 11 bases map to TRBD2. The CDR3 runs to 15 residues. Germline V CDR1 and CDR2: PRHDT, FYEKMQ (reference sequence). V lost 6 bases, J lost 3 bases, and 7 bases stayed unmatched. CDR3 coding DNA: TGTGCCAGCAGAATGACTAGCGGGGTCCTCTACGAGCAGTACTTC. Its translation: CASRMTSGVLYEQYF.

The chain joins TRBV6-5 to TRBJ2-7; tentatively, D is TRBD1 (7 bases). Trimming took off 1 base at V and 3 bases at J, with 16 bases between the two ends. Germline-derived CDR1 and CDR2 are MNHEY and SVGAGI. This CDR3 is built from 16 residues. As DNA, the CDR3 is TGTGCCAGCAGTTACTTCCAGGGGGGTCAGGACTACGAGCAGTACTTC. Encoded protein: CASSYFQGGQDYEQYF.

The chain is built from TRBV7-2 and TRBJ1-1, with D hard to call. Germline V gene data show CDR1 as SGHTA and CDR2 as FQGNSA. Trimming pared 7 bases from V and 1 base from J, leaving 16 bases between. The CDR3 runs 15 residues. The CDR3: CASTPEGRPNTEAFF. The CDR3 DNA follows: TGTGCCAGCACCCCCGAGGGCAGACCGAACACTGAAGCTTTCTTT.

The chain combines TRBV12-2 with TRBJ1-2. TRBV12-2 is a recognized pseudogene. The CDR3 has 16 amino acids. The CDR3 nucleotides read TGTGCAAGTCGCTTAGACCCCACGGGGGGAGGGTATGGCTACACCTTC. This encodes CASRLDPTGGGYGYTF.

The V gene is TRBV2, the J gene TRBJ1-1; the match to TRBD1 covers 10 bases. Germline V gene sequence: CDR1 SNHLY, CDR2 FYNNEI. CDR3 length: 14 amino acids. J was trimmed by 5 bases and V by 6 bases; bases with no gene match: 6. The CDR3 loop is CASSLTGGETEAFF. The CDR3 nucleotides are TGTGCCAGCAGCCTGACAGGGGGCGAAACTGAAGCTTTCTTT.

The chain recombines TRBV6-5 with TRBJ1-6; D is undetermined. The CDR3 sequence is 15 residues long. In germline, CDR1 is MNHEY, CDR2 SVGAGI. Trimming pared 0 bases from V and 9 bases from J, leaving 12 bases between. CDR3 sequence: CASSYSVRLISPLHF. CDR3 DNA sequence: TGTGCCAGCAGTTACTCGGTGCGCCTTATTTCACCCCTCCACTTT.

The chain uses TRBV12-5 and TRBJ2-5; TRBD2 matches 9 bases. The CDR3 has 13 residues. Germline V gene data show CDR1 as LGHNT and CDR2 as FRNRAP. V shed 5 bases and J 8 bases; nucleotides not matched to a gene: 6. CDR3 nucleotides: TGTGCTAGTGGTCCCGGGACTAGCCGAACCCAGTACTTC. Translation gives CASGPGTSRTQYF.

The chain recombines TRBV6-5 with TRBJ2-7; D perhaps matches TRBD1 (5 bases). Trimming removed 5 bases at V and 2 bases at J, with 13 bases between. The CDR3 sequence is 14 residues long. CDR1 MNHEY and CDR2 SVGAGI come from the germline V gene. The CDR3, as DNA: TGTGCCAGCAGTCGATTTCCGACAGCCTACGAGCAGTACTTC. Translated: CASSRFPTAYEQYF.

The chain is built from TRBV18 and TRBJ1-3, with D unresolved. V lost 3 bases and J lost 8, with 8 bases in between. The CDR3 extends over 12 amino acids. Germline V gives CDR1 KGHSH, CDR2 LQKENI. The chain's CDR3 is CASSPNRDTIYF. Here the CDR3 DNA reads TGTGCCAGCTCACCCAATCGCGACACCATATATTTT. The whole variable domain, remainder taken from reference TRBV18 and TRBJ1-3, is NAGVMQNPRHLVRRRGQEARLRCSPMKGHSHVYWYRQLPEEGLKFMVYLQKENIIDESGMPKERFSAEFPKEGPSILRIQQVVRGDSAAYFCASSPNRDTIYFGEGSWLTVV.

The chain employs TRBV5-1 and TRBJ1-1; D call uncertain. Germline CDR1 SGHRS, CDR2 YFSETQ. The length of the CDR3 is 14 residues. Trimming took 2 bases from V and 0 from J, leaving 8 bases between them. As DNA, the CDR3 is TGCGCCAGCAGCTTAAGCCCGGTGAACACTGAAGCTTTCTTT. It translates to CASSLSPVNTEAFF.

The chain has TRBV2 and TRBJ2-7; 10 bases match TRBD1. Germline V gives CDR1 SNHLY, CDR2 FYNNEI. The CDR3 loop spans 14 amino acids. Unmatched junction bases numbered 6, after V lost 4 bases and J lost 6 bases. CDR3 nucleotide sequence: TGTGCCAGCAGTGTAGGGGACAGGGGATCCGAGCAGTACTTC. Translating it yields CASSVGDRGSEQYF.